These 14 T cell receptor beta chains came from one sample sequenced in a study of cytomegalovirus exposure and HLA in healthy donors. It was with 60 Vbeta and 13 Jbeta primers that the PCR ran. TCRdb's table, derived via immunoSEQ multiplex PCR, lists solely in-frame clones and lacks some. The data contain approximately 210,000 clones, 75% to 80% of them seen just once; the ten biggest clones take up about 1.7%. The sequencing sample was made of PBMCs. Receptors were obtained from a male donor in good health and CMV-seronegative.

The chain is built from TRBV29-1 and TRBJ2-2; the match to TRBD1 covers 7 bases. This CDR3 spans 15 amino acids. Germline V gene lookup returns CDR1 SQVTM and CDR2 ANQGSEA. V shed 0 bases, J shed 4 bases, and the junction held 5 bases outside the gene matches. The CDR3 region is CSVEDLAGGTGELFF. The CDR3 bases are TGCAGCGTTGAAGATTTGGCAGGGGGCACCGGGGAGCTGTTTTTT.

This rearrangement joins TRBV5-6 to TRBJ2-3; the D gene is possibly TRBD1 (5 bases). V was shortened by 6 bases and J by 4 bases, with 18 bases between the two germline ends. This CDR3 has 15 residues. The germline gives CDR1 SGHDT, CDR2 YYEEEE. CDR3 coding DNA: TGTGCCAGCACCAGTAGGCAGGGTGCGGCAGATACGCAGTATTTT. Amino acids: CASTSRQGAADTQYF.

The chain has TRBV28 and TRBJ1-6; 10 bases fit TRBD1. The CDR3 loop spans 16 amino acids. Germline assignment: CDR1 MDHEN and CDR2 SYDVKM. V trimming: 1 base; J trimming: 9 bases; junction bases outside the gene matches: 6. This CDR3 is CASSLSPDRGRSPLHF. For the CDR3, the DNA is TGTGCCAGCAGTTTATCTCCTGACAGGGGGCGTTCACCCCTCCACTTT.

This chain connects TRBV28 to TRBJ2-7; perhaps TRBD2 as D (7 bases). The CDR3 sequence is 17 residues long. V was pared by 6 bases and J by 3 bases, with 24 bases between. Germline V gene sequence: CDR1 MDHEN, CDR2 SYDVKM. Written as DNA, the CDR3 is TGTGCCAGCAGCTCCCCCCACGGGGGGCTCCTCCACTACGAGCAGTACTTC. It translates to CASSSPHGGLLHYEQYF.

The CDR3 reads CASSHTGEVGSEQFF. CDR3 in DNA: TGCGCCAGCAGCCATACAGGGGAGGTGGGATCGGAGCAGTTCTTC. The genes are TRBV4-3 and TRBJ2-1; D might be TRBD1 (7 bases). Germline V CDR1 and CDR2: LGHNA, YSLEER. V was cut by 3 bases and J by 10 bases, with 19 bases left in between. CDR3 length: 15 residues.

The J gene is TRBJ1-5, the V gene TRBV28, with 7 bases lining up with TRBD1. J gave up 4 bases and V 5 bases, and 8 bases lay outside the gene matches. CDR1 MDHEN and CDR2 SYDVKM come from the germline V gene. This CDR3 comprises 15 residues. The CDR3, as DNA: TGTGCCAGCAGTATCGACAGGGTGCTAAATCAGCCCCAGCATTTT. Translation gives CASSIDRVLNQPQHF. Complete variable domain (other parts from reference TRBV28 and TRBJ1-5): DVKVTQSSRYLVKRTGEKVFLECVQDMDHENMFWYRQDPGLGLRLIYFSYDVKMKEKGDIPEGYSVSREKKERFSLILESASTNQTSMYLCASSIDRVLNQPQHFGDGTRLSIL.

The chain recombines TRBV6-4 with TRBJ1-1, with D tentatively TRBD1 (5 bases). The V gene lost 4 bases and the J gene lost 1 base, with 13 bases spanning the gap. CDR3 size: 15 residues. Germline-derived CDR1 and CDR2 are MRHNA and SNTAGT. The CDR3 sequence: CASSVVAGQNTEAFF. CDR3 in DNA: TGTGCCAGCAGTGTGGTAGCAGGGCAGAACACTGAAGCTTTCTTT.

This clone was counted a few times. The chain couples TRBV7-9 to TRBJ2-2, with 7 nucleotides matching TRBD1. Trimming removed 1 base from V and 7 bases from J; junction bases left unmatched: 3. CDR3 length equals 14 residues. Germline V CDR1 and CDR2: SEHNR, FQNEAQ (reference sequence). This CDR3 is CASSLEGANGELFF. CDR3 nucleotide sequence: TGTGCCAGCAGCTTAGAGGGGGCTAACGGGGAGCTGTTTTTT.

This clone occurred a few times. The J gene is TRBJ2-3, the V gene TRBV30, with D tentatively TRBD1 (5 bases). The CDR3 runs to 15 residues. Germline loops: CDR1 GTSNPN, CDR2 SVGIG (reference sequence). V was pared by 0 bases and J by 0 bases, with 10 bases between. CDR3 loop: CAWSVVGRSTDTQYF. The CDR3 DNA reads TGTGCCTGGAGTGTCGTGGGGCGGAGCACAGATACGCAGTATTTT.

The V gene is TRBV9, the J gene TRBJ2-5; 8 bases agree with TRBD1. There are 15 residues in the CDR3. Germline trimming cut 4 bases from V and 5 bases from J; bases unmatched to any gene: 10. Germline assignment: CDR1 SGDLS and CDR2 YYNGEE. The CDR3, as DNA: TGTGCCAGCAGCCCGAGGACAGGGAATGGGGAGACCCAGTACTTC. It codes for CASSPRTGNGETQYF.

This rearrangement joins TRBV6-1 to TRBJ2-3; 8 bases line up with TRBD2. The CDR3 is 16 amino acids. Germline CDR1 and CDR2: MNHNS and SASEGT. J was trimmed by 4 bases and V by 1 base; bases with no gene match: 7. CDR3 DNA sequence: TGTGCCAGCAGTGAAGGGGTCGGGGGGGACCCAGATACGCAGTATTTT. This encodes CASSEGVGGDPDTQYF.

The chain joins TRBV19 to TRBJ1-5, with 8 bases that match TRBD1. Germline CDR1 reads LNHDA; CDR2 reads SQIVND (reference sequence). The CDR3 has 14 residues. With 5 bases clipped from V and 7 bases from J, the junction kept 7 bases outside the gene matches. The DNA for the CDR3 is TGTGCCAGTAGTGGGACAGGCTACGGGCAGCCCCAGCATTTT. Its translation: CASSGTGYGQPQHF.

The CDR3 nucleotides read TGTGCCAGCAGTTTCCTCCTCCTAGGAGGGGTCCTAAGCACAGATACGCAGTATTTT. It translates to CASSFLLLGGVLSTDTQYF. The genes are TRBV28 and TRBJ2-3; maybe TRBD2 (6 bases). The CDR3 has 19 residues. The V end was cut by 3 bases, the J end by 0 bases, with 22 bases between. Germline V lookup: CDR1 MDHEN, CDR2 SYDVKM.

The sample holds a few counts of this clone. The V call is TRBV13, the J call TRBJ1-3, with a tentative D call TRBD1 (6 bases). Between the trimmed V and J ends, which lost 6 bases and 0 bases, there was a span of 24 bases. The V gene's germline CDR1 is PRHDT and CDR2 FYEKMQ (reference sequence). The CDR3 is 19 residues long. DNA of the CDR3: TGTGCCAGCAGTCAAACAGGGATTTTTGATTCGTACTCTGGAAACACCATATATTTT. It specifies CASSQTGIFDSYSGNTIYF. The entire variable domain, with the rest obtained from reference TRBV13 and TRBJ1-3, is as follows: AAGVIQSPRHLIKEKRETATLKCYPIPRHDTVYWYQQGPGQDPQFLISFYEKMQSDKGSIPDRFSAQQFSDYHSELNMSSLELGDSALYFCASSQTGIFDSYSGNTIYFGEGSWLTVV.